This TCR beta chain comes out of a study of regulatory T cells in long-lasting Graves disease. Notes on the study in general: The persistent group shared around 2,600 public clonotypes, more than the 966 shared by new patients. Rather than thyroid tissue, only peripheral blood underwent study.

Specified time point: newly diagnosed GD, antithyroid drugs for less than 3 months. Researchers made the TCR library from RNA that was extracted from PBMCs. From germline, CDR1 is DFQATT and CDR2 SNEGSKA (reference sequence). CDR3 length: 15 residues. V lost 6 bases and J lost 4, with 19 bases in between. To make TCR beta libraries, researchers used iRepertoire HTBI primers and Arm-PCR of CDR3 regions. From the multiplex PCR reads, TCRdb called clonotypes with MiXCR, one entry per CDR3 protein. The sample lists around 500,000 distinct CDR3 sequences, approximately 13% occurring once. Only a few counts were recorded for this clonotype. Its specificity is not known. The same data also contributed to another study, on T cells in Graves' hyperthyroidism and ophthalmopathy. From that second work: A set of HTBI primers served as the primers for a first-round RT-PCR of the TCR CDR3.

Sequenced material: peripheral blood mononuclear cells (PBMCs), taken at new diagnosis, from a patient treated with antithyroid drugs. This sequence originates from a man under 40 with Graves disease. The V and J genes are TRBV20-1 and TRBJ1-5; TRBD1 might be the D (5 bases). CDR3 sequence: CSARRGAGPNQPQHF. The CDR3 coding sequence is TGCAGTGCGAGAAGGGGAGCCGGCCCTAATCAGCCCCAGCATTTT.